This section outlines one T cell receptor beta chain sequence together with its context. This table comes from immunoSEQ multiplex PCR, and its TCRdb copy is limited to in-frame clones, with some not included. The table records some 200,000 clones, around 81% of them present only once. These data originate in a study of blood T cell repertoires in COVID-19. Study in general: T cells, B-cell-depleted T cells, or PBMCs supplied cDNA or gDNA.

Germline V lookup: CDR1 SGDLS, CDR2 YYNGEE. The length of the CDR3 is 14 residues. Trimming took 0 bases from V and 9 from J; bases not matched to a gene: 6. Source material: peripheral blood. The sequence derives from a woman aged 25-40 years who had recovered from COVID-19. The chain employs TRBV9 and TRBJ1-5, with 7 bases identical to TRBD1. As DNA, the CDR3 is TGTGCCAGCAGCGTAGCTTACAGGGGTGGGCCCCAGCATTTT. This sequence encodes CASSVAYRGGPQHF. The complete variable domain, with remaining parts taken from reference TRBV9 and TRBJ1-5, reads DSGVTQTPKHLITATGQRVTLRCSPRSGDLSVYWYQQSLDQGLQFLIQYYNGEERAKGNILERFSAQQFPDLHSELNLSSLELGDSALYFCASSVAYRGGPQHFGDGTRLSIL.